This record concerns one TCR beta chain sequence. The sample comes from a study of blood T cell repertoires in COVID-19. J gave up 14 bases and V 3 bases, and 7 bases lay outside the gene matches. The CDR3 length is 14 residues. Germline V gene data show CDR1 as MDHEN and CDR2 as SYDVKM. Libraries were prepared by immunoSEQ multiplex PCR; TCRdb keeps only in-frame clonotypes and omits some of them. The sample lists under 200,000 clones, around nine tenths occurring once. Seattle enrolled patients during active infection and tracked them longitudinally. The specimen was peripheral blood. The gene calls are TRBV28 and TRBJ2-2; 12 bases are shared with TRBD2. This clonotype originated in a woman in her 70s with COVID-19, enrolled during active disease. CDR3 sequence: CASSLTGLAGILFF. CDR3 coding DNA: TGTGCCAGCAGTTTGACTGGACTAGCGGGGATACTGTTTTTT.